The 9 T cell receptor beta chains reported below all come from one sample, sequenced in a study of blood T cell repertoires in COVID-19. Profiled with immunoSEQ multiplex PCR; TCRdb holds only in-frame clones, not every one. The sample lists around 250,000 clones; about nine tenths were seen once. The sequenced material came from PBMCs or T cells enriched from blood (not recorded which). The receptors were gathered from a human donor in a cohort exposed to, infected with or recovered from COVID-19 (not recorded which). The donor label of this sample is uncertain.

CDR3 sequence (DNA): TGTGCCAGCAGTCCACCCGGGACAGGGGGCTTGGCCCAGCATTTT. It is translated as CASSPPGTGGLAQHF. The rearrangement uses TRBV6-2 or TRBV6-3 and TRBJ1-5; TRBD1 aligns across 12 bases. Germline loops: CDR1 MNHEY, CDR2 SVGEGT. CDR3 length: 15 amino acids. The V gene end was trimmed by 5 bases and the J gene end by 11 bases; junction bases not matched to a gene: 10.

The chain joins TRBV12-5 to TRBJ2-1, with 11 bases lining up with TRBD1. With 3 bases clipped from V and 7 bases from J, the junction kept 5 bases outside the gene matches. Per germline, CDR1 LGHNT and CDR2 FRNRAP. CDR3 length: 15 residues. In DNA, the CDR3 is TGTGCTAGTGGTTTAGGACAGGGGGCTTGGAATGAGCAGTTCTTC. This codes for CASGLGQGAWNEQFF.

In this sample, this clone turned up once. The chain has TRBV4-1 and TRBJ1-6; possible D gene TRBD1, 6 bases. The CDR3 sequence is 16 residues long. The ends were cut back, 1 base at V and 8 bases at J, with 15 bases in the middle. CDR1 and CDR2 from the germline V gene are MGHRA and YSYEKL. The CDR3 is CASSQVAGDNDSPLHF. The CDR3 DNA is TGCGCCAGCAGCCAAGTGGCAGGGGATAATGATTCACCCCTCCACTTT.

The rearrangement joins TRBV3-1 (or the pseudogene TRBV3-2) to TRBJ1-5; 10 bases are shared with TRBD1. The V segment lost 4 bases and the J segment 9 bases; nucleotides outside the gene matches: 6. Germline assignment: CDR1 LGHDT and CDR2 YNNKEL (reference sequence). This CDR3 has 14 amino acids. CDR3 nucleotides: TGTGCCAGCAGCCCCGGGACAGGGGTGAGGCCCCAGCATTTT. Protein sequence: CASSPGTGVRPQHF.

V and J are TRBV5-1 and TRBJ2-2; 7 nucleotides agree with TRBD2. The CDR3 has 16 residues. Germline CDR1 SGHRS, CDR2 YFSETQ. The ends lost 0 bases at V and 4 bases at J; junction bases unmatched: 6. The CDR3 DNA is TGCGCCAGCAGCTTGGGTGCGGGGGTTGCCACCGGGGAGCTGTTTTTT. This codes for CASSLGAGVATGELFF.

This chain connects TRBV19 to TRBJ2-7; 8 nucleotides match TRBD2. Germline loops: CDR1 LNHDA, CDR2 SQIVND (reference sequence). The CDR3 is 14 residues long. J gave up 2 bases and V 5 bases, and 5 bases lay outside the gene matches. CDR3: CASSPGLGTYEQYF. The CDR3, as DNA: TGTGCCAGTAGTCCGGGACTAGGGACCTACGAGCAGTACTTC.

The chain joins TRBV20-1 to TRBJ2-3; 8 bases are shared with TRBD2. The germline V gene encodes CDR1 DFQATT and CDR2 SNEGSKA (reference sequence). The CDR3 is made up of 15 amino acids. The V gene end was trimmed by 3 bases and the J gene end by 0 bases; junction bases not matched to a gene: 5. The CDR3 DNA reads TGCAGTGCTAGTAGCGGGACAAGTAGCACAGATACGCAGTATTTT. Protein: CSASSGTSSTDTQYF.

The V call is TRBV4-2, the J call TRBJ1-5; D remains ambiguous. There are 17 residues in the CDR3. V was trimmed by 1 base and J by 2 bases, leaving 15 bases between them. Per the germline V gene, CDR1 is LGHNA and CDR2 is YNFKEQ. The CDR3: CASSQVFRGGGNQPQHF. In DNA, the CDR3 is TGTGCCAGCAGCCAAGTCTTCCGGGGAGGAGGCAATCAGCCCCAGCATTTT.

This clone was recorded a few times. The rearrangement uses TRBV7-2 and TRBJ1-1, with 7 bases identical to TRBD1. The V gene end was trimmed by 2 bases and the J gene end by 6 bases; junction bases not matched to a gene: 6. Germline V CDR1 and CDR2: SGHTA, FQGNSA. The CDR3 has 14 amino acids. The CDR3, as DNA: TGTGCCAGCAGCTTATTAAACCAGGGGGCTGAAGCTTTCTTT. Protein sequence: CASSLLNQGAEAFF.